These 29 T cell receptor beta chains were all obtained from the same sample, sequenced in a study of blood T cell repertoires in COVID-19. This table comes from immunoSEQ multiplex PCR, and its TCRdb copy is limited to in-frame clones, with some not included. The data contain 370,000 or so clones, about 90% of them singletons. The sequenced sample consisted of PBMCs or T cells enriched from blood (not recorded which). The receptors come from a man aged 25-45 years who had recovered from COVID-19.

V gene TRBV12-5 combines with J gene TRBJ1-1; D is perhaps TRBD1 (5 bases). The germline V gene has CDR1 LGHNT and CDR2 FRNRAP. Trimming removed 3 bases at V and 1 base at J, with 12 bases between. The CDR3 is 15 residues long. CDR3 region: CASGFTGLENTEAFF. CDR3 nucleotide sequence: TGTGCTAGTGGTTTTACAGGCCTTGAGAACACTGAAGCTTTCTTT. Variable domain in full (rest from reference TRBV12-5 and TRBJ1-1): DARVTQTPRHKVTEMGQEVTMRCQPILGHNTVFWYRQTMMQGLELLAYFRNRAPLDDSGMPKDRFSAEMPDATLATLKIQPSEPRDSAVYFCASGFTGLENTEAFFGQGTRLTVV.

Comment on this clone: The sample holds other DNA sequences that translate to the same CDR3. The V call is TRBV6-5, the J call TRBJ1-1; the D is unclear. Germline V lookup: CDR1 MNHEY, CDR2 SVGAGI. CDR3 length: 13 residues. V shed 5 bases and J shed 5 bases, with 12 bases lying between them. The CDR3 reads CASSPFRGTEAFF. The CDR3 DNA is TGTGCCAGCAGTCCTTTTAGAGGGACTGAAGCTTTCTTT.

The chain is built from TRBV30 and TRBJ2-7; TRBD1 matches at 7 bases. Germline V gene sequence: CDR1 GTSNPN, CDR2 SVGIG (reference sequence). Unmatched junction bases numbered 19, after V lost 4 bases and J lost 4 bases. The CDR3 loop spans 17 amino acids. The CDR3 is CAWIPRGRQGGGYEQYF. The DNA for the CDR3 is TGTGCCTGGATTCCGCGAGGGAGACAGGGTGGTGGTTACGAGCAGTACTTC.

A single count supports this clone. The V call is TRBV27, the J call TRBJ2-5; TRBD2 matches 14 bases. This CDR3 region has 13 residues. Germline V gene data show CDR1 as MNHEY and CDR2 as SMNVEV (reference sequence). J gave up 5 bases and V 8 bases, and 1 base lay outside the gene matches. The CDR3 coding sequence is TGTGCCAGCCGACTAGCGGGGGGGGAGACCCAGTACTTC. Encoded protein: CASRLAGGETQYF.

V is TRBV7-2 and J is TRBJ1-3, with D uncertain. CDR1 SGHTA and CDR2 FQGNSA come from the germline V gene. The CDR3 runs to 16 residues. The V end lost 0 bases, the J end lost 3 bases, and 12 bases lay between the germline ends. The CDR3 nucleotides are TGTGCCAGCAGCTTAGCGCGTAGTTCTAGTGGAAACACCATATATTTT. Its protein is CASSLARSSSGNTIYF.

V gene TRBV4-3 combines with J gene TRBJ1-2; the match to TRBD1 covers 7 bases. Looked up from germline, CDR1 is LGHNA and CDR2 is YSLEER. J gave up 5 bases and V 4 bases, and 4 bases lay outside the gene matches. This CDR3 has 13 residues. The CDR3 DNA sequence: TGCGCCAGCAGCCGGGACAGAGAGTATGGCTACACCTTC. Translated: CASSRDREYGYTF.

The rearrangement links TRBV5-1 to TRBJ1-2, with D possibly matching TRBD1 (6 bases). V was pared by 4 bases and J by 5 bases, with 21 bases between. CDR1 SGHRS and CDR2 YFSETQ come from the germline V gene. This CDR3 region has 16 residues. CDR3 DNA sequence: TGCGCCAGCAGCGCAAACCCCTACAGGGATGGGTATGGCTACACCTTC. This codes for CASSANPYRDGYGYTF.

This chain links TRBV5-5 with TRBJ1-6, with D perhaps matching TRBD1 (5 bases). V shed 0 bases and J shed 9 bases, with 13 bases lying between them. The CDR3 length is 15 residues. The germline V gene has CDR1 SGHKS and CDR2 YYEKEE (reference sequence). This chain's CDR3 is CASSLGSGAASPLHF. Written as DNA, the CDR3 is TGTGCCAGCAGCTTGGGCTCTGGGGCGGCTTCACCCCTCCACTTT.

The gene calls are TRBV4-3 and TRBJ2-7; the match to TRBD1 covers 9 bases. CDR3 length: 16 amino acids. Trimming removed 0 bases from V and 0 bases from J; junction bases left unmatched: 3. Germline V gene data show CDR1 as LGHNA and CDR2 as YSLEER. The CDR3 coding sequence is TGCGCCAGCAGCCAAGATAGGACAGGGGCCTCCTACGAGCAGTACTTC. This sequence encodes CASSQDRTGASYEQYF.

The gene calls are TRBV9 and TRBJ1-1, with TRBD1 matching over 8 bases. V gave up 4 bases and J gave up 2 bases; unmatched junction bases: 7. CDR1 and CDR2 from the germline V gene are SGDLS and YYNGEE. The CDR3 is 15 residues long. Here the CDR3 DNA reads TGTGCCAGCAGCACAGACAGGGGTCCCAACACTGAAGCTTTCTTT. It codes for CASSTDRGPNTEAFF.

This sequence joins TRBV4-1 and TRBJ1-2, with 7 bases that match TRBD1. With V trimmed by 3 bases and J by 7 bases, 8 bases remained unmatched. CDR1 is MGHRA and CDR2 is YSYEKL in the germline V gene. The CDR3 covers 14 residues. CDR3 DNA: TGCGCCAGCAGCCATATGGGACAGTCTCCTGGCTACACCTTC. The encoded protein is CASSHMGQSPGYTF.

This chain joins TRBV10-3 and TRBJ1-2; 7 positions agree with TRBD1. With V trimmed by 7 bases and J by 1 base, 9 bases remained unmatched. CDR1 ENHRY and CDR2 SYGVKD come from the germline V gene. CDR3 length equals 15 residues. The CDR3 region is CAIKGQLLINYGYTF. The CDR3 nucleotides read TGTGCCATCAAGGGACAGCTACTCATTAACTATGGCTACACCTTC.

This clone is a singleton in its sample. The J gene is TRBJ1-3, the V gene TRBV4-1, with D unclear. Deletions cut 0 bases from V and 0 bases from J, with 9 bases between. CDR1 is MGHRA, CDR2 YSYEKL, per germline. This CDR3 comprises 16 residues. The CDR3 DNA follows: TGCGCCAGCAGCCAAGAGAGGTCCCACTCTGGAAACACCATATATTTT. This codes for CASSQERSHSGNTIYF.

The CDR3 coding sequence is TGTGCCAGCAGTCCCCTTGCGGTCCCTGAAGCTTTCTTT. Its protein is CASSPLAVPEAFF. The chain joins TRBV6-5 to TRBJ1-1; D unresolved. The CDR3 length is 13 residues. The V gene's germline CDR1 is MNHEY and CDR2 SVGAGI. V lost 5 bases and J lost 6, with 13 bases in between.

The genes are TRBV28 and TRBJ1-1; D is perhaps TRBD1 (5 bases). With 7 bases removed from V and 4 bases from J, the gap between germline ends came to 10 bases. The CDR3 runs to 12 residues. Germline loops: CDR1 MDHEN, CDR2 SYDVKM. The CDR3 region has the DNA TGTGCCAGCATCTTTAGGGGCACTGAAGCTTTCTTT. It yields the protein CASIFRGTEAFF.

About this clone itself: The sample holds other DNA sequences that translate to the same CDR3. The V call is TRBV2, the J call TRBJ1-5; a weak D match, TRBD1 (5 bases). The CDR3 covers 15 residues. CDR1 is SNHLY, CDR2 FYNNEI, per germline. Trimming cost V 2 bases and J 1 base, with 9 bases left between them. The CDR3 coding sequence is TGTGCCAGCAGTGAACAGGGAGGCAGCAATCAGCCCCAGCATTTT. Protein product: CASSEQGGSNQPQHF.

The CDR3 nucleotides read TGCGCCAGCAGCTTGGGCGGGACGCCGAGTCAGCCCCAGCATTTT. Translating it yields CASSLGGTPSQPQHF. This chain links TRBV5-1 with TRBJ1-5; perhaps TRBD1 as D (5 bases). CDR1 SGHRS and CDR2 YFSETQ come from the germline V gene. The CDR3 spans 15 residues. V was shortened by 0 bases and J by 6 bases, with 13 bases between the two germline ends.

This sequence joins TRBV7-6 and TRBJ1-5; a possible D gene is TRBD1 (5 bases). V gave up 0 bases and J gave up 0 bases, with 12 bases separating them. CDR1 is SGHVS and CDR2 is FNYEAQ in the germline V gene. This CDR3 is 17 amino acids long. The CDR3 bases are TGTGCCAGCAGCTTAGCGGGGGGAATCCTTAGCAATCAGCCCCAGCATTTT. Protein sequence: CASSLAGGILSNQPQHF.

The CDR3 coding sequence is TGTGCCACCAGCCCCGGGACAAATTCAGATACGCAGTATTTT. Translated, it gives CATSPGTNSDTQYF. This chain links TRBV24-1 with TRBJ2-3; D is possibly TRBD1 (6 bases). V was clipped by 7 bases and J by 4 bases, with 14 bases between them. This CDR3 has 14 residues. Germline V gene sequence: CDR1 KGHDR, CDR2 SFDVKD.

The chain links TRBV14 to TRBJ1-2, with 10 positions matching TRBD1. The germline gives CDR1 SGHDN, CDR2 FVKESK. The V gene end was trimmed by 5 bases and the J gene end by 2 bases; junction bases not matched to a gene: 2. This CDR3 is built from 14 residues. In DNA form, the CDR3 reads TGTGCCAGCAGCACGGACAGGGGGAACTATGGCTACACCTTC. Translation gives CASSTDRGNYGYTF.

J is TRBJ2-1 and V is TRBV2, with 10 bases lining up with TRBD2. The CDR3 has 14 residues. CDR1 and CDR2 (germline): SNHLY, FYNNEI. V shed 8 bases, J shed 10 bases, and the junction held 11 bases outside the gene matches. DNA of the CDR3: TGTGCCAGCCCGACTCGACTAGCGGGTGGGGAGCAGTTCTTC. This gives the protein CASPTRLAGGEQFF.

The chain recombines TRBV5-4 with TRBJ2-7; D remains ambiguous. Germline CDR1 is SGHNT and CDR2 is YYREEE (reference sequence). The CDR3 runs 11 residues. Trimming took 0 bases from V and 7 from J, leaving 5 bases between them. CDR3 DNA: TGTGCCAGCAGCTTGGAGAGGGAGCAGTACTTC. Translation: CASSLEREQYF.

The V call is TRBV7-7, the J call TRBJ1-6; unclear D gene. The CDR3 extends over 11 amino acids. Germline V gene data show CDR1 as SSHAT and CDR2 as FNYEAQ (reference sequence). V was clipped by 5 bases and J by 18 bases, with 14 bases between them. The CDR3 spells CASSPGEASHF. In DNA, the CDR3 is TGTGCCAGCAGCCCGGGTGAGGCTTCCCACTTT.

In this sample, this clone turned up once. The rearrangement uses TRBV3-1 (or the pseudogene TRBV3-2) and TRBJ2-7; 11 nucleotides agree with TRBD2. Losses at the gene ends were 3 bases for V and 2 bases for J; bases not matched to a gene: 3. Per the germline V gene, CDR1 is LGHDT and CDR2 is YNNKEL (reference sequence). The CDR3 consists of 15 residues. As DNA, the CDR3 is TGTGCCAGCAGCCAGGTTAGCGGGGGGGCCTACGAGCAGTACTTC. It codes for CASSQVSGGAYEQYF.

This chain connects TRBV2 to TRBJ1-4; possibly TRBD1 for D (5 bases). This CDR3 spans 14 amino acids. V was cut by 3 bases and J by 7 bases, with 12 bases left in between. CDR1 and CDR2 from the germline V gene are SNHLY and FYNNEI. In DNA form, the CDR3 reads TGTGCCAGCAGTGAGCAGGGCCGTAGTGAAAAACTGTTTTTT. It codes for CASSEQGRSEKLFF.

The chain has TRBV5-6 and TRBJ1-1; D gene uncertain. This CDR3 has 15 amino acids. Trimming cost V 2 bases and J 5 bases, with 16 bases left between them. Germline V gene data show CDR1 as SGHDT and CDR2 as YYEEEE. CDR3 DNA sequence: TGTGCCAGCAGCTTAGGACCACCTAGGGAGACTGAAGCTTTCTTT. Amino acid sequence: CASSLGPPRETEAFF.

The chain carries TRBV19 and TRBJ1-4; 10 nucleotides agree with TRBD1. V lost 5 bases, J lost 7 bases, and 10 bases stayed unmatched. CDR3 length: 16 residues. Germline V gives CDR1 LNHDA, CDR2 SQIVND (reference sequence). The DNA for the CDR3 is TGTGCCAGTAGTCCACGACAGGGGGCAAAAGGTGAAAAACTGTTTTTT. Translation gives CASSPRQGAKGEKLFF.

This chain joins TRBV4-2 and TRBJ1-2, with a possible D match to TRBD1 (5 bases). The CDR3 is 14 amino acids. Trimming shortened V by 1 base and J by 6 bases, and 12 bases separated the two germline ends. CDR1 and CDR2 (germline): LGHNA, YNFKEQ. The CDR3 coding sequence is TGTGCCAGCAGCCAAGCTACAGGTTTTAATGGCTACACCTTC. Translated: CASSQATGFNGYTF.

The V gene is TRBV5-6, the J gene TRBJ2-7; maybe TRBD2 (5 bases). The CDR3 has 13 amino acids. Germline V gives CDR1 SGHDT, CDR2 YYEEEE. Trimming removed 3 bases from V and 3 bases from J, with 10 bases in between. CDR3 sequence (DNA): TGTGCCAGCAGCTCCCGACTACTCTACGAGCAGTACTTC. It encodes CASSSRLLYEQYF.